The 20 T cell receptor beta chains below all came from one sample that was sequenced in a study of T cells in Graves' hyperthyroidism and ophthalmopathy. Amplified regions were TCR beta CDR3 sequences from RNA transcripts. Using the HTBI primer set, a first-round RT-PCR was run on the TCR CDR3. TCRdb fed the multiplex PCR reads into MiXCR, producing one record per CDR3 protein. The repertoire consists of over 250,000 distinct CDR3 sequences, with around 15% occurring once and the leading ten covering roughly 35%. Material for sequencing was blood. Every receptor here comes from a woman aged 40 to 55 with Graves' ophthalmopathy.

This clonotype has more than one count but fewer than ten. The rearrangement joins TRBV20-1 to TRBJ2-7; unclear D gene. V gave up 3 bases and J gave up 2 bases, with 17 bases separating them. The CDR3 has 15 residues. The germline CDR1 and CDR2 sequences are DFQATT and SNEGSKA (reference sequence). This CDR3 is CSASFRTADPYEQYF. The CDR3 DNA reads as TGCAGTGCTAGTTTCCGGACGGCCGACCCCTACGAGCAGTACTTC.

This clonotype was found many times. This chain links TRBV20-1 with TRBJ2-7, with no clear D. Deletions cut 3 bases from V and 1 base from J, with 7 bases between. Germline V gene data show CDR1 as DFQATT and CDR2 as SNEGSKA (reference sequence). The CDR3 covers 12 residues. CDR3 sequence: CSASRQSYEQYF. Written as DNA, the CDR3 is TGCAGTGCTAGTCGGCAGTCCTACGAGCAGTACTTC.

The genes are TRBV25-1 and TRBJ2-5, with D possibly TRBD2 on 6 matching bases. Deletions cut 5 bases from V and 4 bases from J, with 11 bases between. Looked up from germline, CDR1 is MGHDK and CDR2 is SYGVNS. The CDR3 runs 13 residues. Written as DNA, the CDR3 is TGTGCCAGCAGTACCCCCGGGAGAGAGACCCAGTACTTC. Protein: CASSTPGRETQYF.

This clonotype has just a few counts. This chain connects TRBV11-2 to TRBJ2-7; 10 bases fit TRBD1. Germline V gives CDR1 SGHAT, CDR2 FQNNGV. J gave up 6 bases and V 4 bases, and 3 bases lay outside the gene matches. The CDR3 runs 13 residues. The CDR3: CASSWGQGPEQYF. The CDR3 DNA sequence: TGTGCCAGCAGCTGGGGACAGGGGCCCGAGCAGTACTTC.

V and J are TRBV7-9 and TRBJ2-7, with TRBD1 matching 7 bases. The CDR3 sequence is 16 residues long. Per the germline V gene, CDR1 is SEHNR and CDR2 is FQNEAQ (reference sequence). Trimming removed 5 bases from V and 1 base from J; junction bases left unmatched: 11. The CDR3 nucleotides are TGTGCCAGCAGCGCCCGACAGGGTCGGGGTTCCTACGAGCAGTACTTC. Translating gives CASSARQGRGSYEQYF.

This clonotype has ten or more counts. The V gene is TRBV20-1, the J gene TRBJ2-7; 14 bases agree with TRBD2. The CDR3 runs to 15 residues. The junction had 5 bases not matched to a gene; V was cut back by 0 bases and J by 7 bases. In germline, CDR1 is DFQATT, CDR2 SNEGSKA (reference sequence). The CDR3 sequence is CSARDRLAGGSEQYF. CDR3 DNA sequence: TGCAGTGCTAGAGATCGACTAGCGGGAGGGTCTGAGCAGTACTTC.

This clonotype was found many times. This chain uses TRBV20-1 with TRBJ2-3; maybe TRBD1 (5 bases). Germline lookup yields CDR1 DFQATT and CDR2 SNEGSKA (reference sequence). The length of the CDR3 is 16 residues. Between the trimmed V and J ends, which lost 6 bases and 0 bases, there was a span of 19 bases. CDR3 amino acids: CSAATLSGMSTDTQYF. CDR3 DNA sequence: TGCAGTGCAGCCACCCTTTCAGGGATGAGCACAGATACGCAGTATTTT.

The DNA of the CDR3 is TGTGCCAGCAGCCAAGGGCGACCGGTCGGGGAGCTGTTTTTT. This gives the protein CASSQGRPVGELFF. The J gene is TRBJ2-2, the V gene TRBV13; no clear D gene. The CDR3 contains 14 residues. Germline V CDR1 and CDR2: PRHDT, FYEKMQ (reference sequence). V lost 5 bases, J lost 7 bases, and 14 bases lay in between.

This clonotype was counted between two and nine times. Here the CDR3 reads CSARPTSGRSSYNEQFF. The CDR3 DNA is TGCAGTGCTAGGCCGACTAGCGGGCGTAGCTCCTACAATGAGCAGTTCTTC. The V and J genes are TRBV20-1 and TRBJ2-1, with TRBD2 matching over 10 bases. This CDR3 is built from 17 residues. Per germline, CDR1 DFQATT and CDR2 SNEGSKA (reference sequence). V gave up 3 bases and J gave up 0 bases; unmatched junction bases: 8.

This clonotype was observed a handful of times. V gene TRBV20-1 combines with J gene TRBJ2-7; 7 bases map to TRBD2. Per germline, CDR1 DFQATT and CDR2 SNEGSKA (reference sequence). V trimming: 3 bases; J trimming: 3 bases; junction bases outside the gene matches: 5. This CDR3 is 13 amino acids long. The DNA for the CDR3 is TGCAGTGCTAGGGAGAGCGGGATCTACGAGCAGTACTTC. Protein: CSARESGIYEQYF.

The chain joins TRBV5-1 to TRBJ2-2, with D possibly matching TRBD2 (6 bases). Germline assignment: CDR1 SGHRS and CDR2 YFSETQ. The CDR3 covers 15 residues. The germline V and J ends were trimmed by 0 bases and 5 bases, with 11 bases remaining between them. The CDR3: CASSLEGRKTGELFF. The CDR3, as DNA: TGCGCCAGCAGCTTGGAAGGGAGGAAGACCGGGGAGCTGTTTTTT.

This clonotype appeared many times. The rearrangement joins TRBV12-3 or TRBV12-4 to TRBJ2-7; a weak D match, TRBD2 (5 bases). The CDR3 loop spans 13 amino acids. V lost 6 bases and J 4 bases, leaving 13 bases between the germline ends. DNA for the CDR3: TGTGCCAGCAGCCTCGCTGGGGAGTACGAGCAGTACTTC. Its translation: CASSLAGEYEQYF.

This clonotype came up many times. The chain has TRBV20-1 and TRBJ2-7, with D unclear. Trimming removed 1 base from V and 4 bases from J, with 14 bases in between. From germline, CDR1 is DFQATT and CDR2 SNEGSKA (reference sequence). CDR3 length equals 14 residues. CDR3 region: CSARAHLLGYEQYF. CDR3 nucleotides: TGCAGTGCTAGAGCTCACTTACTGGGGTACGAGCAGTACTTC.

A few counts support this clonotype. This sequence joins TRBV7-8 and TRBJ2-2, with TRBD2 as a possible D gene (5 bases). The V gene's germline CDR1 is SGHVS and CDR2 FQNEAQ. V dropped 5 bases and J dropped 1 base, with 8 bases sitting between them. CDR3 size: 14 residues. CDR3 in DNA: TGTGCCAGCAGCCAGGACTGGAACACCGGGGAGCTGTTTTTT. Its protein product is CASSQDWNTGELFF.

This chain joins TRBV13 and TRBJ2-1; either TRBD1 or TRBD2 may supply D (6 bases each). CDR3 length: 16 residues. From germline, CDR1 is PRHDT and CDR2 FYEKMQ (reference sequence). Trimming removed 4 bases from V and 7 bases from J, with 20 bases in between. The CDR3 DNA follows: TGTGCCAGCAGCTCCCCCGGTTGGGGGCGGGGAAATGAGCAGTTCTTC. As protein: CASSSPGWGRGNEQFF.

This clonotype showed up many times. CDR3 sequence reads: CASSSPGTKEETQYF. Here the CDR3 DNA reads TGTGCCAGCAGTTCACCCGGGACCAAGGAAGAGACCCAGTACTTC. The rearrangement links TRBV28 to TRBJ2-5, with D perhaps given as TRBD1 or TRBD2 (5 bases each). Germline V lookup: CDR1 MDHEN, CDR2 SYDVKM. Trimming shortened V by 4 bases and J by 3 bases, and 15 bases separated the two germline ends. CDR3 size: 15 residues.

The table lists this clonotype with a few counts. This sequence joins TRBV7-6 and TRBJ2-4, with unresolved D. V was shortened by 1 base and J by 9 bases, with 16 bases between the two germline ends. The CDR3 loop spans 15 amino acids. Germline lookup yields CDR1 SGHVS and CDR2 FNYEAQ. The CDR3, as DNA: TGTGCCAGCAGCTTAGGGCCACCAGATGGGGTCATTCAGTACTTC. It specifies CASSLGPPDGVIQYF. Based on the CDR3 plus reference TRBV7-6 and TRBJ2-4, the full variable domain is GAGVSQSPRYKVTKRGQDVALRCDPISGHVSLYWYRQALGQGPEFLTYFNYEAQQDKSGLPNDRFSAERPEGSISTLTIQRTEQRDSAMYRCASSLGPPDGVIQYFGAGTRLSVL.

This clonotype was seen once. The chain couples TRBV5-1 to TRBJ1-2; D not resolved. The V end was cut by 1 base, the J end by 5 bases, with 12 bases between. Germline CDR1 is SGHRS and CDR2 is YFSETQ. This CDR3 comprises 14 residues. CDR3 protein: CASSLLGGGYGYTF. The CDR3 DNA is TGCGCCAGCAGCTTGCTAGGCGGTGGATATGGCTACACCTTC. The full variable domain, with the rest looked up from reference TRBV5-1 and TRBJ1-2, is KAGVTQTPRYLIKTRGQQVTLSCSPISGHRSVSWYQQTPGQGLQFLFEYFSETQRNKGNFPGRFSGRQFSNSRSEMNVSTLELGDSALYLCASSLLGGGYGYTFGSGTRLTVV.

There are many counts of this clonotype. The chain links TRBV20-1 to TRBJ1-5, with a tentative D call TRBD1 (6 bases). This CDR3 is 12 amino acids long. Trimming removed 4 bases from V and 6 bases from J, with 10 bases in between. The germline CDR1 and CDR2 sequences are DFQATT and SNEGSKA (reference sequence). The CDR3 reads CSATNRAQPQHF. The CDR3 DNA is TGCAGTGCTACCAACAGGGCTCAGCCCCAGCATTTT.

This clonotype was recorded a few times. This chain connects TRBV5-1 to TRBJ1-4; D might be TRBD1 (5 bases). From germline, CDR1 is SGHRS and CDR2 YFSETQ. The CDR3 runs 14 residues. The V and J ends lost 7 bases and 3 bases respectively, with 13 bases between them. The CDR3 sequence is CASPRTSSNEKLFF. CDR3 in DNA: TGCGCCAGCCCCCGGACATCATCTAATGAAAAACTGTTTTTT.